This T cell receptor beta chain was sequenced in a study of blood T cell repertoires in COVID-19. The V gene's germline CDR1 is MNHEY and CDR2 SMNVEV (reference sequence). The CDR3 loop spans 13 amino acids. Trimming removed 5 bases at V and 5 bases at J, with 11 bases between. Authors' analysis steps: Counts of nucleated cells, estimated from reference gene primer amplification, were obtained. Clones were sequenced by immunoSEQ multiplex PCR, and TCRdb holds only the in-frame ones, with some missing. V and J calls and clone size are given by that table; D and trimming were obtained from the DNA. In the table there are around 63,000 clones, around 87% of which are singletons. This clone was counted between two and nine times.

The source is a man aged 55 to 70 with acute or convalescent COVID-19. The source material was peripheral blood. The chain employs TRBV27 and TRBJ2-3; D perhaps matches TRBD2 (6 bases). The CDR3 loop reads CASSPLGGDTQYF. CDR3 bases: TGTGCCAGCAGTCCTCTGGGGGGAGATACGCAGTATTTT.